A selection of T cell receptor beta chains follows, all from one sample in a study of blood T cell repertoires in COVID-19. Profiled with immunoSEQ multiplex PCR; TCRdb holds only in-frame clones, not every one. Of fewer than 350,000 clones listed, 86% are singletons. The specimen was peripheral blood. The receptors were gathered from a woman aged 25 to 39 with COVID-19, enrolled during active disease. The CDR3 runs from the conserved cysteine through the conserved F or W. D genes are given only for firm matches. Some rows mark clone size as missing; the rest say once, few, many or name a class of expanded clone.

TRBV2,.,.,11,TRBJ2-7,TGTGCCAGCAGCGACGGGGGAGAGCAGTACTTC,CASSDGGEQYF
TRBV29-1,once,.,12,TRBJ2-3,TGCAGCGTTTTAGTAAGCACAGATACGCAGTATTTT,CSVLVSTDTQYF
TRBV10-3,.,TRBD2,15,TRBJ2-4,TGTGCCATCAGTGCGGGACTAGTTACCAAAAACATTCAGTACTTC,CAISAGLVTKNIQYF
TRBV6-1,.,.,12,TRBJ2-7,TGTGCCAGCAGTGAAGGGGGGCACGAGCAGTACTTC,CASSEGGHEQYF
TRBV3-1/TRBV3-2,.,.,14,TRBJ1-2,TGTGCCAGCAGCCAGGGAGGGTGGTGGTATGGCTACACCTTC,CASSQGGWWYGYTF
TRBV7-6,.,TRBD2,16,TRBJ2-7,TGTGCCAGCAGCTTAGCGCAGCGGGAGTACACTACGGAGCAGTACTTC,CASSLAQREYTTEQYF
TRBV10-3,few,.,14,TRBJ2-7,TGTGCCCCCCCCTCGGGTAAGGGGTCGGGCGAGCAGTACTTC,CAPPSGKGSGEQYF
TRBV9,once,TRBD1,16,TRBJ2-5,TGTGCCAGCAGCGTAGTGCCTGGACAGGCCGGGGAGACCCAGTACTTC,CASSVVPGQAGETQYF
TRBV12-3/TRBV12-4,once,TRBD1,13,TRBJ1-5,TGTGCCAGCAGTTTCACAGGGGATCAGCCCCAGCATTTT,CASSFTGDQPQHF
TRBV6-5,once,TRBD2,11,TRBJ2-1,TGTGCCACCGGGCGGGGGGGTGAGCAGTTCTTC,CATGRGGEQFF
TRBV2,.,TRBD1,14,TRBJ1-2,TGTGCCAGCAGGATACAGGGGGGCAACTATGGCTACACCTTC,CASRIQGGNYGYTF
TRBV5-1,few,.,13,TRBJ2-1,TGCGCCAGCGGGACAAACTTCTACAATGAGCAGTTCTTC,CASGTNFYNEQFF
TRBV14,.,TRBD2,17,TRBJ2-2,TGTGCCAGCAGCCCTCCTTTAGCGGGGGACCTCACCGGGGAGCTGTTTTTT,CASSPPLAGDLTGELFF
TRBV19,.,.,15,TRBJ1-6,TGTGCCAGTAGTAATAGACAGACGAATAATTCACCCCTCCACTTT,CASSNRQTNNSPLHF
TRBV18,.,.,14,TRBJ2-1,TGTGCCAGCTCACCTGGGGGCCCTTACAATGAGCAGTTCTTC,CASSPGGPYNEQFF
TRBV10-3,.,TRBD1,16,TRBJ1-2,TGTGCCATCAGTGCGTCCGGGACAGGGTTTTTGGGTGGCTACACCTTC,CAISASGTGFLGGYTF
TRBV27,.,.,14,TRBJ2-7,TGTGCCAGCAGTTTCACAGGGAGCTCCTACGAGCAGTACTTC,CASSFTGSSYEQYF
TRBV6-5,.,.,14,TRBJ2-7,TGTGCCAGCAGTATGGGACACCTTACCTACGAGCAGTACTTC,CASSMGHLTYEQYF
TRBV9,.,TRBD1,14,TRBJ1-2,TGTGCCAGCAGCGCGGGACAGGGGGTTAGAGGCTACACCTTC,CASSAGQGVRGYTF
TRBV24-1,.,.,17,TRBJ1-2,TGTGCCACCAGTGATTCTAGTCCCTCCAGGGCCGGGTATGGCTACACCTTC,CATSDSSPSRAGYGYTF
TRBV27,.,.,18,TRBJ2-3,TGTGCCAGCAGTCCCCCGTACGGGTCCCACATCGCACAAGATACGCAGTATTTT,CASSPPYGSHIAQDTQYF
TRBV19,once,TRBD1,15,TRBJ2-2,TGTGCCAGTAAAGTGCGACAGGGTAGTTACGGGGAGCTGTTTTTT,CASKVRQGSYGELFF
TRBV19,few,.,14,TRBJ2-7,TGTGCCAGTAGTCAACAGGGCCTGGGCTACGAGCAGTACTTC,CASSQQGLGYEQYF
TRBV5-6,.,.,16,TRBJ1-6,TGTGCCAGCAGTTCAGGGTCTCGGGTATATAATTCACCCCTCCACTTT,CASSSGSRVYNSPLHF
TRBV19,.,TRBD2,15,TRBJ2-5,TGTGCCAGTAGACCCATAGTCGGGGGGAAAGAGACCCAGTACTTC,CASRPIVGGKETQYF
TRBV7-9,.,TRBD1,13,TRBJ1-4,TGTGCCAGCAGCTTCAGACAGGGGGAAAAACTGTTTTTT,CASSFRQGEKLFF
TRBV30,.,.,11,TRBJ1-1,TGTGCCTGGATTATGAACACTGAAGCTTTCTTT,CAWIMNTEAFF
TRBV10-1,.,TRBD2,16,TRBJ2-2,TGCGCCAGCAGCCCCGAAGGGAGGGCGAACACCGGGGAGCTGTTTTTT,CASSPEGRANTGELFF
TRBV4-2,few,.,14,TRBJ1-1,TGTGCCAGCAGCCAAGCTGAGGGGAACACTGAAGCTTTCTTT,CASSQAEGNTEAFF